Each of the 18 T cell receptor beta chains below was sequenced from the same sample in a study of shared clonotypes between healthy human individuals. Repertoires were generated with immunoSEQ multiplex PCR, while TCRdb's copy carries only in-frame clones and drops some. Here the sample spans roughly 1,100,000 clones, about 75% being singletons. Sequencing input: memory CD4+ T cells sorted from blood. Subset specified: CD45RA-negative fraction. These receptors were taken from a young man in good health.

A remark on this clone: Other DNA sequences from this sample encode an identical CDR3 as well. The V gene is TRBV6-1, the J gene TRBJ1-2; no reliable D call. The CDR3 sequence is 12 residues long. V was cut by 3 bases and J by 3 bases, with 5 bases left in between. Germline lookup yields CDR1 MNHNS and CDR2 SASEGT. The CDR3 loop reads CASSDTDYGYTF. The CDR3 coding sequence is TGTGCCAGCAGTGACACGGACTATGGCTACACCTTC.

The genes are TRBV6-1 and TRBJ2-2, with TRBD1 as a possible D gene (5 bases). Trimming removed 8 bases from V and 5 bases from J, with 9 bases in between. There are 12 residues in the CDR3. In germline, CDR1 is MNHNS, CDR2 SASEGT. The CDR3 here is CASFRVTGELFF. CDR3 in DNA: TGTGCCAGCTTCAGGGTTACCGGGGAGCTGTTTTTT.

The gene calls are TRBV6-1 and TRBJ2-7, with D perhaps TRBD1 (6 bases). Deletions cut 0 bases from V and 3 bases from J, with 12 bases between. This CDR3 spans 15 amino acids. Germline CDR1 reads MNHNS; CDR2 reads SASEGT. CDR3 protein: CASSEAGRGRYEQYF. CDR3 bases: TGTGCCAGCAGTGAAGCAGGCAGGGGCCGCTACGAGCAGTACTTC.

In the case of this clone: The sample carries other DNA sequences with the same CDR3. The V gene is TRBV5-1, the J gene TRBJ2-7; D ambiguous. In germline, CDR1 is SGHRS, CDR2 YFSETQ. Trimming stripped 0 bases from V and 4 bases from J, with 8 bases between. The CDR3 loop spans 13 amino acids. In nucleotides, the CDR3 is TGCGCCAGCAGCTTGGAGGGTCCATACGAGCAGTACTTC. It yields the protein CASSLEGPYEQYF.

The chain links TRBV4-2 to TRBJ1-1; no reliable D call. The germline V and J ends were trimmed by 0 bases and 0 bases, with 5 bases remaining between them. The CDR3 has 14 amino acids. Germline V CDR1 and CDR2: LGHNA, YNFKEQ. In nucleotides, the CDR3 is TGTGCCAGCAGCCAAGATACCTTGAACACTGAAGCTTTCTTT. Translation gives CASSQDTLNTEAFF.

The V gene is TRBV7-8, the J gene TRBJ1-6, with TRBD1 matching over 10 bases. The CDR3 runs to 16 residues. J gave up 10 bases and V 5 bases, and 11 bases lay outside the gene matches. Germline-derived CDR1 and CDR2 are SGHVS and FQNEAQ. CDR3 in DNA: TGTGCCAGCAGCGAAAGACAGGGGGCATTCCAATCACCCCTCCACTTT. Translation gives CASSERQGAFQSPLHF. Filled out from reference TRBV7-8 and TRBJ1-6, the complete variable domain reads GAGVSQSPRYKVAKRGQDVALRCDPISGHVSLFWYQQALGQGPEFLTYFQNEAQLDKSGLPSDRFFAERPEGSVSTLKIQRTQQEDSAVYLCASSERQGAFQSPLHFGNGTRLTVT.

To note about this clone: This sequence may be a read error, since a much larger clone differs from it by one base. The sample holds other DNA sequences that translate to the same CDR3. The rearrangement joins TRBV20-1 to TRBJ2-7, with D possibly called TRBD1 or TRBD2 (6 bases each). The germline CDR1 and CDR2 sequences are DFQATT and SNEGSKA (reference sequence). Trimming took off 2 bases at V and 6 bases at J, with 8 bases between the two ends. The CDR3 is 11 residues long. This CDR3 reads CSARTGAEQYF. In nucleotides, the CDR3 is TGCAGTGCTAGAACGGGGGCCGAGCAGTACTTC.

The chain has TRBV9 and TRBJ2-1, with D perhaps TRBD2 (5 bases). V was cut by 4 bases and J by 6 bases, with 17 bases left in between. Per germline, CDR1 SGDLS and CDR2 YYNGEE. CDR3 length: 15 residues. CDR3 DNA: TGTGCCAGCAGCCCCCATTCGGGGTTGACCAATGAGCAGTTCTTC. Translated, it gives CASSPHSGLTNEQFF. The full variable domain, completed using reference TRBV9 and TRBJ2-1, is DSGVTQTPKHLITATGQRVTLRCSPRSGDLSVYWYQQSLDQGLQFLIQYYNGEERAKGNILERFSAQQFPDLHSELNLSSLELGDSALYFCASSPHSGLTNEQFFGPGTRLTVL.

The rearrangement joins TRBV10-3 to TRBJ2-5, with D maybe TRBD1 (6 bases). CDR3 length equals 11 residues. Germline CDR1 is ENHRY and CDR2 is SYGVKD. Trimming took 10 bases from V and 4 from J, leaving 10 bases between them. CDR3 DNA sequence: TGTGCCACCAAGACAGGAGAGACCCAGTACTTC. Translation: CATKTGETQYF.

Regarding this clone: Other DNA sequences within the sample encode an identical CDR3. The chain links TRBV18 to TRBJ2-7; 11 nucleotides agree with TRBD1. CDR3 length: 15 residues. The germline gives CDR1 KGHSH, CDR2 LQKENI. Trimming took 6 bases from V and 6 from J; bases not matched to a gene: 10. The chain's CDR3 is CASSPPGQGGGEQYF. In nucleotides, the CDR3 is TGTGCCAGCTCGCCGCCGGGACAGGGGGGAGGCGAGCAGTACTTC.

The CDR3 protein is CASSPRGLAGDWTGELFF. CDR3 nucleotide sequence: TGTGCCAGCTCACCACGGGGCCTAGCGGGAGATTGGACCGGGGAGCTGTTTTTT. The chain links TRBV18 to TRBJ2-2; 10 positions agree with TRBD2. The V gene end was trimmed by 1 base and the J gene end by 5 bases; junction bases not matched to a gene: 10. The CDR3 runs to 18 residues. Germline lookup yields CDR1 KGHSH and CDR2 LQKENI.

The chain couples TRBV28 to TRBJ2-6, with D maybe TRBD2 (6 bases). The length of the CDR3 is 15 residues. V lost 6 bases to trimming and J lost 8 bases, with 17 bases between them. Germline V CDR1 and CDR2: MDHEN, SYDVKM. In DNA, the CDR3 is TGTGCCAGCAGGTTCGGGACTTGGGACTCCAACGTCCTGACTTTC. Encoded protein: CASRFGTWDSNVLTF.

CDR3: CSVVAGVYNEQFF. The CDR3, as DNA: TGCAGCGTTGTAGCGGGAGTCTACAATGAGCAGTTCTTC. The chain uses TRBV29-1 and TRBJ2-1; 9 bases align to TRBD2. The germline gives CDR1 SQVTM, CDR2 ANQGSEA. The CDR3 runs to 13 residues. Trimming at V came to 4 bases and at J to 3 bases, leaving 1 base not matched to a gene.

V usage is TRBV5-4 and J usage is TRBJ1-1, with 7 positions matching TRBD1. Germline CDR1 SGHNT, CDR2 YYREEE (reference sequence). V was clipped by 0 bases and J by 2 bases; unmatched bases: 1. The CDR3 has 14 residues. In DNA form, the CDR3 reads TGTGCCAGCAGCTTGGAGGGGGCAAACACTGAAGCTTTCTTT. Encoded protein: CASSLEGANTEAFF. Supplemented by reference TRBV5-4 and TRBJ1-1, the full variable domain reads ETGVTQSPTHLIKTRGQQVTLRCSSQSGHNTVSWYQQALGQGPQFIFQYYREEENGRGNFPPRFSGLQFPNYSSELNVNALELDDSALYLCASSLEGANTEAFFGQGTRLTVV.

The CDR3 region is CASSAGGSTNEQFF. The CDR3 DNA reads as TGCGCCAGCAGCGCCGGGGGGAGTACCAATGAGCAGTTCTTC. The chain uses TRBV5-1 and TRBJ2-1; 7 positions agree with TRBD2. V shed 4 bases, J shed 6 bases, and the junction held 7 bases outside the gene matches. CDR3 length equals 14 residues. Looked up from germline, CDR1 is SGHRS and CDR2 is YFSETQ.

This rearrangement joins TRBV9 to TRBJ1-4; D remains unclear. V shed 4 bases and J shed 3 bases, with 16 bases lying between them. Per germline, CDR1 SGDLS and CDR2 YYNGEE. This CDR3 has 16 amino acids. This CDR3 reads CASSPDPSGANEKLFF. The CDR3 bases are TGTGCCAGCAGCCCCGATCCCTCTGGCGCTAATGAAAAACTGTTTTTT.

This chain joins TRBV5-1 and TRBJ1-1; 7 bases are a match to TRBD1. The trim removed 0 bases at V and 4 bases at J, leaving 9 bases unmatched. In germline, CDR1 is SGHRS, CDR2 YFSETQ. The CDR3 is 16 amino acids. The CDR3 DNA reads as TGCGCCAGCAGCTTGGCCGGGTCCAGGGGGGGCACTGAAGCTTTCTTT. Amino acids: CASSLAGSRGGTEAFF.

The chain employs TRBV6-5 and TRBJ2-2, with D perhaps matching TRBD1 (5 bases). Trimming left V 2 bases short and J 6 bases short, with 13 bases between. The CDR3 is 15 residues long. Germline V gene sequence: CDR1 MNHEY, CDR2 SVGAGI. For the CDR3, the DNA is TGTGCCAGCAGTTACACCCAACAGGTTCCCGGGGAGCTGTTTTTT. It translates to CASSYTQQVPGELFF.